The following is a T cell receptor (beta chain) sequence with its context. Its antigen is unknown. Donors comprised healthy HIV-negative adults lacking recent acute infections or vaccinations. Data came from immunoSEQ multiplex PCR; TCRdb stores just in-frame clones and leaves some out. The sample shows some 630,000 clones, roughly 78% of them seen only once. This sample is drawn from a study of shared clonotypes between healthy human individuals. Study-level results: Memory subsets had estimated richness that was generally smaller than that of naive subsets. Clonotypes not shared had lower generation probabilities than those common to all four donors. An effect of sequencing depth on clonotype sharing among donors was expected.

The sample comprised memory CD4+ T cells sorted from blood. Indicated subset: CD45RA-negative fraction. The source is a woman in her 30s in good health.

The CDR3 DNA is TGTGCCAGCAATACAGGGGGCACTGAAGCTTTCTTT. It codes for CASNTGGTEAFF. V and J are TRBV28 and TRBJ1-1; 8 bases map to TRBD1. With 7 bases clipped from V and 4 bases from J, the junction kept 2 bases outside the gene matches. This CDR3 is 12 amino acids long. The V gene's germline CDR1 is MDHEN and CDR2 SYDVKM.